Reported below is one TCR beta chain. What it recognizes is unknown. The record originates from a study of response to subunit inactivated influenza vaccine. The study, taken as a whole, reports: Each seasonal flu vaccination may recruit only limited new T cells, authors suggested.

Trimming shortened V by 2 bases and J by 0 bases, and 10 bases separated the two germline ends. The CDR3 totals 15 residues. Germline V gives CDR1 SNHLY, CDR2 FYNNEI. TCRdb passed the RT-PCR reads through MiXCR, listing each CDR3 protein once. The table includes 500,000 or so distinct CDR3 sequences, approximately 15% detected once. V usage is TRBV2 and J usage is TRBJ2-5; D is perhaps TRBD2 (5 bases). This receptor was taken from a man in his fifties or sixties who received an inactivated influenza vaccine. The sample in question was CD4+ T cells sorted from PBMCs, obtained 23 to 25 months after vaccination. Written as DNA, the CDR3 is TGTGCCAGCAGTGAAAATCCGGACTACCAAGAGACCCAGTACTTC. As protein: CASSENPDYQETQYF.